A single sample is the source of the 7 T cell receptor beta chains below, sequenced in a study of tumor and adjacent non-tumor tissue in lung cancer. This sample's RNA came from whole unsorted tissue. A modified ARM-PCR protocol with three rounds of nested PCR amplified TCRbeta. MiXCR, applied by TCRdb to the multiplex PCR reads, yields one record per CDR3 protein. In the table there are 55,000 to 75,000 distinct CDR3 sequences, roughly 56% of which are singletons. The specimen was lung tumor tissue. These receptor sequences come from a man aged 50 to 59 with non-small cell lung cancer.

This clonotype showed up just a few times. The chain joins TRBV28 to TRBJ2-5; 8 bases are shared with TRBD2. V lost 6 bases and J lost 5; bases outside the gene matches: 14. Looked up from germline, CDR1 is MDHEN and CDR2 is SYDVKM. The CDR3 contains 16 residues. The CDR3 region has the DNA TGTGCCAGCAGCCTAAATAGAGGACTAGCCGGGGAGACCCAGTACTTC. Its translation is CASSLNRGLAGETQYF.

This chain joins TRBV10-2 and TRBJ2-7, with D unclear. The V gene lost 0 bases and the J gene lost 6 bases, with 6 bases spanning the gap. The germline V gene has CDR1 WSHSY and CDR2 SAAADI. This CDR3 is built from 12 residues. CDR3 loop: CASSESVSEQYF. As DNA, the CDR3 is TGCGCCAGCAGTGAGTCTGTGAGCGAGCAGTACTTC.

For this clonotype: Its ends do not fully match the called genes, so a read error is possible. The V and J genes are TRBV4-2 and TRBJ1-6; a possible D gene is TRBD1 (6 bases). Germline V gives CDR1 LGHNA, CDR2 YNFKEQ. The CDR3 loop spans 15 amino acids. The CDR3 region is CASSQGGTNDSPLHF. DNA for the CDR3: TGTGCGAGCAGCCAAGGTGGGACAAATGATTCACCCCTCCACTTT.

Remarks on this clonotype: Without the conserved terminal phenylalanine or tryptophan, this CDR3 likely stems from a read error. This sequence joins TRBV7-9 and TRBJ2-7; D perhaps matches TRBD2 (6 bases). The V gene's germline CDR1 is SEHNR and CDR2 FQNEAQ (reference sequence). The CDR3 has 11 amino acids. The CDR3 is CVSRRGNEQYL. CDR3 nucleotides: TGTGTCAGCAGGAGGGGCAACGAGCAGTACCTC.

Comments on this clonotype: Here the CDR3 omits its conserved ending phenylalanine or tryptophan, so a read error is the likely source. The DNA is left out, because the CDR3 cannot be placed on it with certainty; the CDR3 is given as TCRdb lists it. V usage is TRBV11-1 and J usage is TRBJ1-1. Both ends counted, the CDR3 spans 12 residues. From germline, CDR1 is SGHAT and CDR2 FQDESV (reference sequence). CDR3 residues: CAGSLAGSEALS.

The rearrangement links TRBV20-1 to TRBJ1-2, with D possibly matching TRBD1 (5 bases). The CDR3 is 14 amino acids. Trimming removed 6 bases from V and 5 bases from J, with 19 bases in between. The germline gives CDR1 DFQATT, CDR2 SNEGSKA (reference sequence). CDR3 coding DNA: TGCAGTGCCCCTTCCATGACAGAAGGTTATGGCTACACCTTC. It is translated as CSAPSMTEGYGYTF.

This clonotype was detected only a few times. The gene calls are TRBV28 and TRBJ1-5, with D unclear. Between the trimmed V and J ends, which lost 5 bases and 0 bases, there was a span of 8 bases. Germline V gene data show CDR1 as MDHEN and CDR2 as SYDVKM. This CDR3 region has 14 residues. The CDR3 sequence is CASSPSVSNQPQHF. CDR3 nucleotide sequence: TGTGCCAGCAGTCCGAGTGTTAGCAATCAGCCCCAGCATTTT. The entire variable domain, with the rest obtained from reference TRBV28 and TRBJ1-5, is as follows: DVKVTQSSRYLVKRTGEKVFLECVQDMDHENMFWYRQDPGLGLRLIYFSYDVKMKEKGDIPEGYSVSREKKERFSLILESASTNQTSMYLCASSPSVSNQPQHFGDGTRLSIL.